These 25 T cell receptor beta chains share one sample of origin, sequenced in a study of blood T cell repertoires in COVID-19 (dated by TCRdb to about 2020). The library was generated by the immunoSEQ multiplex PCR assay. Drawn from immuneACCESS, this table holds only the in-frame rearrangements with V and J called that TCRdb kept. Clones are partly lost; checked studies trace under half to an unresolved V gene and leave the rest unexplained. The sample profile shows 200,000 to 300,000 clones; approximately 83% of them were found once. The ten largest make up 2.5% to 3.5% of the sample. Specimen: PBMCs or T cells enriched from blood (not recorded which). All receptors come from a woman between 40 and 55 years old with acute COVID-19.

This clone was seen a single time. This chain uses TRBV18 with TRBJ1-3, with D possibly matching TRBD1 (6 bases). The CDR3 has 14 residues. Trimming removed 8 bases from V and 0 bases from J, with 11 bases in between. From germline, CDR1 is KGHSH and CDR2 LQKENI. The CDR3 nucleotides are TGTGCCAGCACCACAGGGCCCTCTGGAAACACCATATATTTT. Residues: CASTTGPSGNTIYF.

This clone is a singleton in its sample. The rearrangement joins TRBV6-5 to TRBJ1-4, with no clear D. The CDR3 runs to 14 residues. V lost 7 bases and J 7 bases, leaving 16 bases between the germline ends. CDR1 and CDR2 from the germline V gene are MNHEY and SVGAGI. CDR3 sequence reads: CASTRTLWGEKLFF. CDR3 sequence (DNA): TGTGCCAGCACCCGGACTCTATGGGGTGAAAAACTGTTTTTT.

This clone turned up a few times. The rearrangement joins TRBV3-1 (or the pseudogene TRBV3-2) to TRBJ2-5, with TRBD2 identical over 8 bases. The CDR3 totals 14 residues. CDR1 and CDR2 (germline): LGHDT, YNNKEL (reference sequence). J lost 4 bases, V lost 6 bases, and 7 bases had no gene match. The DNA for the CDR3 is TGTGCCAGCAGTGCCGACGGGAGGGCAGAGACCCAGTACTTC. It translates to CASSADGRAETQYF.

CDR3 in amino acids: CASSLVGFANTEAFF. DNA for the CDR3: TGTGCCAGCAGCTTGGTCGGTTTCGCGAACACTGAAGCTTTCTTT. V gene TRBV11-3 combines with J gene TRBJ1-1; no reliable D call. Trimming stripped 3 bases from V and 1 base from J, with 12 bases between. Per the germline V gene, CDR1 is SGHNT and CDR2 is YENEEA. This CDR3 is 15 amino acids long.

This clone appeared once. This chain connects TRBV7-2 to TRBJ2-7; 8 bases line up with TRBD2. CDR3 size: 13 residues. From germline, CDR1 is SGHTA and CDR2 FQGNSA. The V gene end was trimmed by 5 bases and the J gene end by 6 bases; junction bases not matched to a gene: 6. CDR3 region: CASSQSGSPEQYF. DNA of the CDR3: TGTGCCAGCAGCCAGAGCGGGAGCCCCGAGCAGTACTTC.

The chain employs TRBV4-1 and TRBJ2-5; D may be TRBD2 (5 bases). V lost 0 bases, J lost 5 bases, and 16 bases lay in between. Germline CDR1 MGHRA, CDR2 YSYEKL. The CDR3 is 16 residues long. The CDR3 DNA follows: TGCGCCAGCAGCCAAGATGCTAGCCGCTCGAGGGAGACCCAGTACTTC. It translates to CASSQDASRSRETQYF.

The V call is TRBV5-1, the J call TRBJ2-5, with 14 nucleotides matching TRBD2. The V gene's germline CDR1 is SGHRS and CDR2 YFSETQ. The CDR3 covers 16 residues. V lost 4 bases to trimming and J lost 4 bases; unmatched junction nucleotides: 6. CDR3 sequence reads: CASSPGLAGGRETQYF. CDR3 nucleotide sequence: TGCGCCAGCAGCCCAGGACTAGCGGGAGGTAGAGAGACCCAGTACTTC. Together with reference TRBV5-1 and TRBJ2-5, the CDR3 gives the full variable domain: KAGVTQTPRYLIKTRGQQVTLSCSPISGHRSVSWYQQTPGQGLQFLFEYFSETQRNKGNFPGRFSGRQFSNSRSEMNVSTLELGDSALYLCASSPGLAGGRETQYFGPGTRLLVL.

A word on this clone: This sample also contains other DNA sequences that code for the same CDR3. The CDR3 region is CASSSEAGSYEQYF. Written as DNA, the CDR3 is TGCGCCAGCAGCTCAGAAGCGGGTTCCTACGAGCAGTACTTC. The V gene is TRBV5-1, the J gene TRBJ2-7; D is possibly TRBD2 (6 bases). The CDR3 runs to 14 residues. V lost 3 bases and J 1 base, leaving 11 bases between the germline ends. Germline lookup yields CDR1 SGHRS and CDR2 YFSETQ.

The J gene is TRBJ2-5, the V gene TRBV19, with 9 bases identical to TRBD1. CDR1 LNHDA and CDR2 SQIVND come from the germline V gene (reference sequence). The ends lost 0 bases at V and 4 bases at J; junction bases unmatched: 3. The CDR3 contains 15 residues. CDR3 region: CASSIDQDRGETQYF. The DNA for the CDR3 is TGTGCCAGTAGTATAGATCAGGACAGGGGAGAGACCCAGTACTTC.

The V gene is TRBV10-1, the J gene TRBJ1-5; maybe TRBD1 (5 bases). The CDR3 length is 17 residues. V lost 2 bases and J 5 bases, leaving 19 bases between the germline ends. Germline-derived CDR1 and CDR2 are WNHNN and SYGVQD (reference sequence). CDR3 region: CASSEPKVGQGDQPQHF. The CDR3 coding sequence is TGCGCCAGCAGTGAGCCGAAGGTTGGGCAGGGTGATCAGCCCCAGCATTTT.

This chain links TRBV5-5 with TRBJ1-1; 7 bases align to TRBD1. Looked up from germline, CDR1 is SGHKS and CDR2 is YYEKEE (reference sequence). The CDR3 length is 15 residues. J gave up 1 base and V 1 base, and 4 bases lay outside the gene matches. CDR3 sequence reads: CASSLRDSQNTEAFF. The CDR3 DNA reads TGTGCCAGCAGCTTGAGGGACAGTCAGAACACTGAAGCTTTCTTT.

The rearrangement uses TRBV7-6 and TRBJ2-1; 8 nucleotides line up with TRBD2. The CDR3 totals 15 residues. J gave up 2 bases and V 5 bases, and 5 bases lay outside the gene matches. Looked up from germline, CDR1 is SGHVS and CDR2 is FNYEAQ. Here the CDR3 DNA reads TGTGCCAGCAGCCCAATAGCGGGAACCTACAATGAGCAGTTCTTC. Its protein is CASSPIAGTYNEQFF.

This chain links TRBV4-1 with TRBJ2-1; D uncertain. Looked up from germline, CDR1 is MGHRA and CDR2 is YSYEKL. The V gene lost 6 bases and the J gene lost 8 bases, with 17 bases spanning the gap. This CDR3 comprises 14 residues. CDR3 sequence (DNA): TGCGCCAGCAGTTCGGAAGAGAAGCGCCATGAGCAGTTCTTC. Residues: CASSSEEKRHEQFF.

The J gene is TRBJ1-1, the V gene TRBV18; D possibly corresponds to TRBD1 (6 bases). CDR1 and CDR2 (germline): KGHSH, LQKENI. V was pared by 6 bases and J by 0 bases, with 20 bases between. The CDR3 loop spans 17 amino acids. The CDR3 loop is CASSRSGTGMMNTEAFF. CDR3 DNA sequence: TGTGCCAGCTCGCGGTCTGGTACAGGGATGATGAACACTGAAGCTTTCTTT.

The chain is built from TRBV6-1 and TRBJ2-7; no clear D gene. This CDR3 comprises 13 residues. Germline V gene lookup returns CDR1 MNHNS and CDR2 SASEGT. With 2 bases removed from V and 3 bases from J, the gap between germline ends came to 8 bases. The CDR3 sequence is CASSESAVYEQYF. DNA of the CDR3: TGTGCCAGCAGTGAATCGGCGGTCTACGAGCAGTACTTC.

The genes are TRBV7-9 and TRBJ2-2; a possible D gene is TRBD1 (5 bases). Trimming removed 1 base at V and 0 bases at J, with 6 bases between. Germline values: CDR1 SEHNR, CDR2 FQNEAQ (reference sequence). This CDR3 has 15 residues. The CDR3 here is CASSLGRANTGELFF. The DNA for the CDR3 is TGTGCCAGCAGCTTAGGCAGGGCGAACACCGGGGAGCTGTTTTTT.

The gene calls are TRBV7-8 and TRBJ2-1; 14 bases are a match to TRBD2. Germline assignment: CDR1 SGHVS and CDR2 FQNEAQ. The CDR3 sequence is 18 residues long. Germline trimming cut 6 bases from V and 8 bases from J; bases unmatched to any gene: 15. The CDR3 loop reads CASRRTRTSGRMEDEQFF. The CDR3 coding sequence is TGTGCCAGCAGACGGACTAGGACTAGCGGGAGGATGGAGGATGAGCAGTTCTTC.

J is TRBJ2-3 and V is TRBV7-3, with D possibly matching TRBD2 (6 bases). The germline CDR1 and CDR2 sequences are SGHTA and FQGTGA. The CDR3 contains 14 residues. Trimming stripped 5 bases from V and 3 bases from J, with 12 bases between. The CDR3 nucleotides read TGTGCCAGCAGCCTACCGGGAGAAACAGATACGCAGTATTTT. Protein product: CASSLPGETDTQYF. The variable domain in full, with the rest retrieved from reference TRBV7-3 and TRBJ2-3, is GAGVSQTPSNKVTEKGKYVELRCDPISGHTALYWYRQSLGQGPEFLIYFQGTGAADDSGLPNDRFFAVRPEGSVSTLKIQRTERGDSAVYLCASSLPGETDTQYFGPGTRLTVL.

The chain links TRBV1 to TRBJ2-7; TRBD2 reflects the table's D call only, with no check against the DNA. TRBV1 is a known pseudogene. The CDR3 consists of 19 residues. DNA of the CDR3: TGCACCAGCAGCCAATCCAGAAAGACTAGCGGGAGTCAGTCCTACGAGCAGTACTTC. The encoded protein is CTSSQSRKTSGSQSYEQYF.

A single count supports this clone. The chain recombines TRBV7-3 with TRBJ2-1, with TRBD1 matching 9 bases. The V segment lost 5 bases and the J segment 2 bases; nucleotides outside the gene matches: 4. This CDR3 is built from 15 residues. Germline V gives CDR1 SGHTA, CDR2 FQGTGA. The chain's CDR3 is CASSTGGETYNEQFF. In nucleotides, the CDR3 is TGTGCCAGCAGCACAGGGGGCGAGACCTACAATGAGCAGTTCTTC.

In DNA, the CDR3 is TGTGCCAGTAGTACCCCCACCTCCTCGGGAAGCTATGGCTACACCTTC. Translated: CASSTPTSSGSYGYTF. The chain joins TRBV19 to TRBJ1-2; D not resolved. CDR1 and CDR2 (germline): LNHDA, SQIVND (reference sequence). Trimming removed 4 bases at V and 4 bases at J, with 19 bases between. This CDR3 comprises 16 residues.

The chain is built from TRBV11-3 and TRBJ2-2; TRBD2 aligns across 9 bases. Germline loops: CDR1 SGHNT, CDR2 YENEEA. J was trimmed by 6 bases and V by 8 bases; bases with no gene match: 4. This CDR3 is built from 13 residues. In DNA form, the CDR3 reads TGTGCCAGCCTTAGCGGGAGAGCCGGGGAGCTGTTTTTT. Translating gives CASLSGRAGELFF.

The chain uses TRBV19 and TRBJ1-1; weak D call: TRBD1 (6 bases). Trimming stripped 1 base from V and 4 bases from J, with 10 bases between. Germline lookup yields CDR1 LNHDA and CDR2 SQIVND (reference sequence). The CDR3 extends over 14 amino acids. CDR3 sequence reads: CASSIAGGGTEAFF. CDR3 nucleotide sequence: TGTGCCAGTAGTATAGCGGGAGGGGGCACTGAAGCTTTCTTT.

The chain has TRBV10-3 and TRBJ1-2; D is ambiguous. There are 13 residues in the CDR3. Deletions cut 2 bases from V and 0 bases from J, with 4 bases between. Germline V gene data show CDR1 as ENHRY and CDR2 as SYGVKD. This CDR3 is CAISETANYGYTF. In DNA form, the CDR3 reads TGTGCCATCAGTGAGACAGCTAACTATGGCTACACCTTC.

The chain links TRBV7-6 to TRBJ2-7, with TRBD2 identical over 7 bases. V was pared by 1 base and J by 5 bases, with 5 bases of the junction left unmatched. The CDR3 sequence is 14 residues long. In germline, CDR1 is SGHVS, CDR2 FNYEAQ. The CDR3 loop reads CASSLGMGGNEQYF. The DNA for the CDR3 is TGTGCCAGCAGCTTAGGCATGGGAGGGAACGAGCAGTACTTC.